This T cell receptor (beta chain) emerged from a study of blood T cell repertoires in COVID-19. Overall study: Sites across the United States, Italy and Spain contributed samples from acute and convalescent COVID-19. The analysed material was cDNA or gDNA that came from T cells, B-cell-depleted T cells, or PBMCs.

Assay used: immunoSEQ multiplex PCR; TCRdb lists only in-frame clones, some missing. This table has around 200,000 clones, 70% to 90% appearing once. V lost 0 bases to trimming and J lost 6 bases, with 12 bases between them. The CDR3 spans 15 residues. Germline values: CDR1 SGHRS, CDR2 YFSETQ. Sequencing was performed on peripheral blood. The clonotype comes from a human donor with active or convalescent COVID-19. The donor label of this sample is uncertain. This chain links TRBV5-1 with TRBJ1-4; a possible D gene is TRBD1 (5 bases). Here the CDR3 reads CASSLGGRVDEKLFF. The CDR3 nucleotides read TGCGCCAGCAGCTTGGGGGGCAGGGTCGATGAAAAACTGTTTTTT.